These 26 T cell receptor beta chains were sequenced from one sample in a study of blood T cell repertoires in COVID-19. Produced via immunoSEQ multiplex PCR; TCRdb's table is partial and in-frame only. This table has approximately 330,000 clones, about 87% appearing once. The sample was peripheral blood. Every receptor here comes from a man aged 30 to 39 with COVID-19, enrolled during active disease.

V and J are TRBV27 and TRBJ2-7, with D unclear. The CDR3 runs to 15 residues. Germline V lookup: CDR1 MNHEY, CDR2 SMNVEV (reference sequence). V lost 0 bases, J lost 3 bases, and 12 bases lay in between. CDR3 DNA: TGTGCCAGCAGTTTATCATCCAGTTTGAACTACGAGCAGTACTTC. Amino acids: CASSLSSSLNYEQYF.

This rearrangement joins TRBV28 to TRBJ2-2; 7 nucleotides line up with TRBD1. The CDR3 length is 15 residues. Germline CDR1 reads MDHEN; CDR2 reads SYDVKM. The V and J ends lost 7 bases and 6 bases, in that order; junction bases with no gene match: 11. CDR3 in DNA: TGTGCCAGCACCCTTCCTGACAGGGACGCCGGGGAGCTGTTTTTT. It encodes CASTLPDRDAGELFF.

The CDR3, as DNA: TGTGCCAGCAGCCCACGGACAGGGGATGGCTACACCTTC. This translates into CASSPRTGDGYTF. This rearrangement joins TRBV14 to TRBJ1-2, with TRBD1 matching 9 bases. Trimming at V came to 4 bases and at J to 6 bases, leaving 3 bases not matched to a gene. This CDR3 spans 13 amino acids. Germline loops: CDR1 SGHDN, CDR2 FVKESK.

The rearrangement joins TRBV12-5 to TRBJ2-3; no definite D call. The CDR3 has 14 amino acids. The V end was cut by 5 bases, the J end by 1 base, with 10 bases between. The germline V gene has CDR1 LGHNT and CDR2 FRNRAP. As DNA, the CDR3 is TGTGCTAGTGGTCCCCGGTCCGGCACAGATACGCAGTATTTT. Protein product: CASGPRSGTDTQYF.

The chain joins TRBV19 to TRBJ2-1; D perhaps matches TRBD1 (6 bases). Trimming removed 6 bases from V and 6 bases from J, with 18 bases in between. This CDR3 has 15 amino acids. In germline, CDR1 is LNHDA, CDR2 SQIVND (reference sequence). CDR3 bases: TGTGCCAGTAGGACCGTGACAGGCGTCCTCAATGAGCAGTTCTTC. It codes for CASRTVTGVLNEQFF.

The chain employs TRBV11-3 and TRBJ2-1; 9 bases map to TRBD1. The CDR3 loop spans 14 amino acids. The germline CDR1 and CDR2 sequences are SGHNT and YENEEA. J lost 6 bases, V lost 4 bases, and 4 bases had no gene match. The CDR3 DNA sequence: TGTGCCAGCAGCTCCCGACAGGGGGGCAATGAGCAGTTCTTC. Protein: CASSSRQGGNEQFF.

V is TRBV4-3 and J is TRBJ2-3; D gene unclear. Trimming took off 2 bases at V and 1 base at J, with 19 bases between the two ends. CDR3 length: 18 amino acids. The V gene's germline CDR1 is LGHNA and CDR2 YSLEER. In DNA, the CDR3 is TGCGCCAGCAGCCAATCTAGGATTGGTGGAGTGGGCACAGATACGCAGTATTTT. This codes for CASSQSRIGGVGTDTQYF.

This clone is a singleton in its sample. V usage is TRBV7-5 and J usage is TRBJ2-3; the DNA was not used to check the table's D call, TRBD2. TRBV7-5 is assigned pseudogene status. The CDR3 spans 23 residues. Written as DNA, the CDR3 is TGTGCCAGAAGCTTGGAACGGGGGTTAGGCAGCGGGAGCCGACCGACTAGCACAGATACGCAGTATTTT. Residues: CARSLERGLGSGSRPTSTDTQYF.

This rearrangement joins TRBV12-3 or TRBV12-4 to TRBJ2-7, with D possibly matching TRBD1 (6 bases). Trimming left V 6 bases short and J 2 bases short, with 11 bases between. The CDR3 consists of 13 residues. CDR3: CASRPTGTYEQYF. CDR3 bases: TGTGCCAGCAGGCCTACAGGGACCTACGAGCAGTACTTC.

V usage is TRBV10-3 and J usage is TRBJ2-7, with D tentatively TRBD2 (5 bases). Trimming took off 2 bases at V and 5 bases at J, with 16 bases between the two ends. There are 15 residues in the CDR3. CDR1 and CDR2 from the germline V gene are ENHRY and SYGVKD. The CDR3 sequence: CAISEPQEYGDEQYF. The CDR3 DNA sequence: TGTGCCATCAGTGAGCCCCAGGAATACGGGGACGAGCAGTACTTC.

The V call is TRBV5-6, the J call TRBJ1-2; the D gene is possibly TRBD1 (6 bases). Trimming cost V 2 bases and J 8 bases, with 19 bases left between them. The CDR3 is 15 amino acids. Per the germline V gene, CDR1 is SGHDT and CDR2 is YYEEEE. The CDR3 DNA follows: TGTGCCAGCAGCTTCCCGGGGGGGCAGCGAGGAGGCTACACCTTC. It encodes CASSFPGGQRGGYTF. The variable domain in full, completed from reference TRBV5-6 and TRBJ1-2, reads DAGVTQSPTHLIKTRGQQVTLRCSPKSGHDTVSWYQQALGQGPQFIFQYYEEEERQRGNFPDRFSGHQFPNYSSELNVNALLLGDSALYLCASSFPGGQRGGYTFGSGTRLTVV.

J is TRBJ1-1 and V is TRBV7-8, with unresolved D. V was shortened by 4 bases and J by 1 base, with 7 bases between the two germline ends. In germline, CDR1 is SGHVS, CDR2 FQNEAQ. There are 13 residues in the CDR3. CDR3 loop: CASSSDWNTEAFF. CDR3 coding DNA: TGTGCCAGCAGCTCCGACTGGAACACTGAAGCTTTCTTT.

The chain uses TRBV9 and TRBJ2-7; D might be TRBD2 (6 bases). Germline lookup yields CDR1 SGDLS and CDR2 YYNGEE. With 3 bases removed from V and 2 bases from J, the gap between germline ends came to 18 bases. The CDR3 is 16 residues long. CDR3 nucleotide sequence: TGTGCCAGCAGCGCCTCCCGTAGCGGTTACCCCTACGAGCAGTACTTC. Protein product: CASSASRSGYPYEQYF.

The V and J genes are TRBV11-1 and TRBJ2-5; D is undetermined. V dropped 1 base and J dropped 4 bases, with 4 bases sitting between them. This CDR3 has 12 residues. Germline V gives CDR1 SGHAT, CDR2 FQDESV (reference sequence). CDR3 loop: CASSLVRETQYF. DNA of the CDR3: TGTGCCAGCAGCTTAGTCCGAGAGACCCAGTACTTC.

This rearrangement joins TRBV2 to TRBJ1-4; 7 nucleotides agree with TRBD1. Germline CDR1 SNHLY, CDR2 FYNNEI. This CDR3 comprises 14 residues. The V and J ends lost 3 bases and 8 bases, in that order; junction bases with no gene match: 6. The CDR3 DNA sequence: TGTGCCAGCAGTGACCATAGGGGGCAAGAAAAACTGTTTTTT. It specifies CASSDHRGQEKLFF.

The J gene is TRBJ2-7, the V gene TRBV27; D is possibly TRBD1 (6 bases). The germline gives CDR1 MNHEY, CDR2 SMNVEV (reference sequence). The CDR3 has 15 residues. Between the trimmed V and J ends, which lost 5 bases and 0 bases, there was a span of 14 bases. The CDR3 sequence is CASSPRTESSYEQYF. The CDR3 nucleotides read TGTGCCAGCAGTCCCCGGACAGAAAGCTCCTACGAGCAGTACTTC.

The chain employs TRBV5-6 and TRBJ1-6; D might be TRBD1 (5 bases). CDR3 length: 17 amino acids. CDR1 is SGHDT and CDR2 is YYEEEE in the germline V gene. With 2 bases removed from V and 0 bases from J, the gap between germline ends came to 12 bases. The CDR3 loop is CASSFDGQSSYNSPLHF. The CDR3 coding sequence is TGTGCCAGCAGCTTCGACGGACAAAGCTCCTATAATTCACCCCTCCACTTT.

This clone was seen a single time. The chain links TRBV6-2 or TRBV6-3 to TRBJ2-5, with 9 bases fitting TRBD2. Germline CDR1 is MNHEY and CDR2 is SVGEGT. This CDR3 has 16 amino acids. J was trimmed by 4 bases and V by 6 bases; bases with no gene match: 12. The CDR3 DNA follows: TGTGCCAGCAGCCTTAGCGGGAGACGTCGCGGAGAGACCCAGTACTTC. Amino acids: CASSLSGRRRGETQYF.

The chain carries TRBV29-1 and TRBJ2-5; 7 nucleotides line up with TRBD2. Germline V CDR1 and CDR2: SQVTM, ANQGSEA. This CDR3 is 14 amino acids long. After removal of 6 bases from V and 5 bases from J, the junction contained 12 bases not matched to a gene. The CDR3 region is CSVRLTGRTETQYF. The CDR3 nucleotides read TGCAGCGTACGTCTAACCGGGAGGACGGAGACCCAGTACTTC.

V usage is TRBV30 and J usage is TRBJ1-2; tentatively, D is TRBD1 (5 bases). CDR1 and CDR2 from the germline V gene are GTSNPN and SVGIG (reference sequence). The V end was cut by 0 bases, the J end by 8 bases, with 19 bases between. The CDR3 contains 15 residues. The CDR3 is CAWSVLPGMVRGYTF. In nucleotides, the CDR3 is TGTGCCTGGAGTGTACTCCCAGGGATGGTACGGGGCTACACCTTC.

CDR3 amino acids: CASSPPGTYEQYF. CDR3 bases: TGTGCCAGCAGTCCCCCGGGAACCTACGAGCAGTACTTC. The gene calls are TRBV27 and TRBJ2-7; D is perhaps TRBD2 (5 bases). This CDR3 is 13 amino acids long. V gave up 5 bases and J gave up 2 bases, with 10 bases separating them. Germline V gene lookup returns CDR1 MNHEY and CDR2 SMNVEV (reference sequence).

This chain links TRBV19 with TRBJ2-1, with a possible D match to TRBD2 (6 bases). V lost 5 bases, J lost 8 bases, and 19 bases lay in between. Germline V gene lookup returns CDR1 LNHDA and CDR2 SQIVND (reference sequence). This CDR3 is 15 amino acids long. This chain's CDR3 is CASSSGTGPIDEQFF. CDR3 DNA: TGTGCCAGTAGTTCCGGGACTGGGCCTATCGATGAGCAGTTCTTC. Full variable domain (rest looked up from reference TRBV19 and TRBJ2-1): DGGITQSPKYLFRKEGQNVTLSCEQNLNHDAMYWYRQDPGQGLRLIYYSQIVNDFQKGDIAEGYSVSREKKESFPLTVTSAQKNPTAFYLCASSSGTGPIDEQFFGPGTRLTVL.

The chain recombines TRBV28 with TRBJ2-7, with 10 bases aligning to TRBD1. The germline V gene encodes CDR1 MDHEN and CDR2 SYDVKM. CDR3 length: 14 residues. The V gene end was trimmed by 7 bases and the J gene end by 1 base; junction bases not matched to a gene: 4. The CDR3 is CASIPGQGSYEQYF. In DNA form, the CDR3 reads TGTGCCAGCATTCCGGGACAGGGGTCCTACGAGCAGTACTTC.

This chain connects TRBV7-6 to TRBJ1-1; D gene unclear. Germline values: CDR1 SGHVS, CDR2 FNYEAQ. The V end was cut by 2 bases, the J end by 5 bases, with 9 bases between. This CDR3 region has 13 residues. The CDR3 spells CASSLNRGTEAFF. CDR3 nucleotide sequence: TGTGCCAGCAGCTTAAACCGGGGAACTGAAGCTTTCTTT.

The chain is built from TRBV9 and TRBJ1-2; TRBD1 matches 8 bases. Germline V lookup: CDR1 SGDLS, CDR2 YYNGEE. The CDR3 has 15 amino acids. V gave up 3 bases and J gave up 2 bases; unmatched junction bases: 6. CDR3 sequence reads: CASSGGQGLNYGYTF. Written as DNA, the CDR3 is TGTGCCAGCAGCGGAGGACAGGGACTCAACTATGGCTACACCTTC.

The chain couples TRBV27 to TRBJ2-7, with D tentatively TRBD2 (6 bases). The germline CDR1 and CDR2 sequences are MNHEY and SMNVEV (reference sequence). CDR3 size: 14 residues. Deletions cut 4 bases from V and 7 bases from J, with 17 bases between. The CDR3 DNA sequence: TGTGCCAGCAGTTCCAATAATCTAGCGCGGGAGCAGTACTTC. It specifies CASSSNNLAREQYF.